Listed below are T cell receptor beta chains from one sample, sequenced in a study of T cells in localized non-small cell lung cancer. Produced via immunoSEQ multiplex PCR; TCRdb's table is partial and in-frame only. The profile shows around 96,000 clones, approximately 91% of them singletons. Sequencing was performed on PBMCs, taken before any cancer treatment. The receptors shown here come from a woman aged 35 to 70 with stage II squamous cell lung carcinoma. Both conserved end residues are part of each CDR3. D genes are given only for firm matches. Size values are once, few and many counts, or a class for expanded clones, and some rows have none.

cdr3_aa	cdr3_nt	j_call	clone_size	d_call	v_call
CASTGRWGGYTF	TGTGCCAGCACCGGCCGATGGGGTGGCTACACCTTC	TRBJ1-2	few	-	TRBV28
CASQRIRDSPLHF	TGTGCCTCCCAGCGGATCAGGGATTCACCCCTCCACTTT	TRBJ1-6	-	-	TRBV5-8
CASSRYRDRSYGYTF	TGTGCCAGCAGCCGTTACAGGGATCGTAGCTATGGCTACACCTTC	TRBJ1-2	once	-	TRBV5-4
CASSSDKFGAEAFF	TGTGCCAGCAGCTCCGACAAATTTGGCGCTGAAGCTTTCTTT	TRBJ1-1	-	-	TRBV5-6
CASSAGPSPLHF	TGTGCCAGCAGTGCGGGGCCTTCACCCCTCCACTTT	TRBJ1-6	once	-	TRBV6-1
CASSPSANTEAFF	TGTGCCAGCTCACCTAGTGCGAACACTGAAGCTTTCTTT	TRBJ1-1	-	-	TRBV18
CASVPLAGQDNQPQHF	TGTGCTAGTGTCCCTTTAGCGGGACAGGACAATCAGCCCCAGCATTTT	TRBJ1-5	-	TRBD1	TRBV12-5
CASSDRGGEGTEAFF	TGTGCCAGCAGTGACCGAGGGGGCGAAGGGACTGAAGCTTTCTTT	TRBJ1-1	-	TRBD1	TRBV6-1
CASSLGRWDSNEKLFF	TGTGCCAGCAGCTTGGGTCGGTGGGACAGTAATGAAAAACTGTTTTTT	TRBJ1-4	-	TRBD1	TRBV11-2
CSARVLGELFF	TGCAGTGCTAGAGTCTTGGGGGAGCTGTTTTTT	TRBJ2-2	-	-	TRBV20-1
CASSQWTGKNIQYF	TGTGCCAGCAGCCAATGGACAGGGAAAAACATTCAGTACTTC	TRBJ2-4	-	TRBD1	TRBV11-2
CASSRTGVSYGYTF	TGTGCCAGCAGTCGTACAGGAGTTTCCTATGGCTACACCTTC	TRBJ1-2	-	-	TRBV27
CATSGGSGETQYF	TGTGCCACCTCGGGAGGGTCAGGAGAGACCCAGTACTTC	TRBJ2-5	-	TRBD2	TRBV15
CASRRGPGNTIYF	TGTGCCAGTCGACGGGGGCCTGGAAACACCATATATTTT	TRBJ1-3	-	-	TRBV19
CASRFMNTNEKLFF	TGTGCCAGCAGATTTATGAATACGAATGAAAAACTGTTTTTT	TRBJ1-4	-	-	TRBV28
CAWSQRPGGSYEQYF	TGTGCCTGGAGTCAGAGGCCAGGGGGCTCCTACGAGCAGTACTTC	TRBJ2-7	-	TRBD1	TRBV30
CASNRGNTGELFF	TGTGCCAGCAACAGGGGAAACACCGGGGAGCTGTTTTTT	TRBJ2-2	-	TRBD1	TRBV5-6
CASSYGQLNTGELFF	TGTGCCAGCAGCTACGGGCAGCTGAACACCGGGGAGCTGTTTTTT	TRBJ2-2	once	-	TRBV7-2
CASRDQREKGLETQYF	TGTGCCAGCAGGGATCAGAGGGAGAAAGGGTTGGAGACCCAGTACTTC	TRBJ2-5	-	-	TRBV21-1
CASSIDGWGTEAFF	TGTGCCAGTAGTATAGACGGATGGGGCACTGAAGCTTTCTTT	TRBJ1-1	-	-	TRBV19
CASSFKGIAKNIQYF	TGTGCCAGCAGTTTCAAGGGAATAGCCAAAAACATTCAGTACTTC	TRBJ2-4	-	-	TRBV28
CASSISRGQTLNQPQHF	TGTGCCAGTAGTATCTCCCGGGGACAGACCCTCAATCAGCCCCAGCATTTT	TRBJ1-5	-	TRBD1	TRBV19
CASSANRQTAGF	TGTGCCAGCAGCGCAAATAGACAAACTGCGGGTTTC	TRBJ2-7	-	-	TRBV6-1
CASSLAGTTTNEKLFF	TGTGCCAGCAGCTTGGCCGGCACTACAACTAATGAAAAACTGTTTTTT	TRBJ1-4	-	-	TRBV5-8
CASGGGVLSYNEQFF	TGTGCCAGCGGGGGGGGAGTATTATCCTACAATGAGCAGTTCTTC	TRBJ2-1	-	TRBD2	TRBV2
CASSLGRKTSTDTQYF	TGTGCCAGCAGCTTGGGCAGGAAGACTAGCACAGATACGCAGTATTTT	TRBJ2-3	-	-	TRBV5-8
CASRQGPLGNQPQHF	TGTGCCAGCAGACAGGGACCCTTAGGCAATCAGCCCCAGCATTTT	TRBJ1-5	-	-	TRBV6-1
CASRILGQGAAYEQYF	TGCGCCAGCAGAATTTTGGGACAGGGGGCCGCCTACGAGCAGTACTTC	TRBJ2-7	-	TRBD1	TRBV5-1
CASSMVASLSTDTQYF	TGTGCCAGTAGTATGGTAGCTAGTCTTAGCACAGATACGCAGTATTTT	TRBJ2-3	-	-	TRBV19
CASSLGYSGNTIYF	TGTGCCAGCAGCTTAGGCTACTCTGGAAACACCATATATTTT	TRBJ1-3	-	-	TRBV7-8
CASGVGQGGNYGYTF	TGCGCCAGCGGGGTAGGACAGGGAGGAAACTATGGCTACACCTTC	TRBJ1-2	-	TRBD1	TRBV10-2
CASTSTGRGDQPQHF	TGTGCCAGCACTTCGACAGGCCGGGGGGATCAGCCCCAGCATTTT	TRBJ1-5	-	-	TRBV6-5
CASSVTRSEQYF	TGTGCCAGCAGCGTTACTAGGAGCGAGCAGTACTTC	TRBJ2-7	-	-	TRBV7-2
CASSFTQGSGANVLTF	TGTGCCAGCAGTTTCACGCAGGGGTCTGGGGCCAACGTCCTGACTTTC	TRBJ2-6	-	-	TRBV27
CASSRGPAYNEQFF	TGTGCCAGCAGCCGGGGGCCAGCCTACAATGAGCAGTTCTTC	TRBJ2-1	-	-	TRBV6-5
CASSIRLPAYSTDTQYF	TGTGCCAGTAGTATAAGGCTCCCGGCATATAGCACAGATACGCAGTATTTT	TRBJ2-3	-	-	TRBV19
CASSPGTGGRNTEAFF	TGTGCCAGCAGCCCCGGGACAGGGGGAAGAAACACTGAAGCTTTCTTT	TRBJ1-1	-	TRBD1	TRBV5-6
CASSEAGTGTYEQYF	TGTGCCAGCAGTGAAGCCGGGACAGGGACCTACGAGCAGTACTTC	TRBJ2-7	once	TRBD1	TRBV6-1
CASSTGTGLRFQETQYF	TGTGCCAGCAGCACAGGGACAGGGCTACGGTTCCAAGAGACCCAGTACTTC	TRBJ2-5	-	TRBD1	TRBV27
CASSQGLTALGTDTQYF	TGTGCCAGCAGCCAAGGCTTGACAGCGCTGGGCACAGATACGCAGTATTTT	TRBJ2-3	-	-	TRBV14
CASSERRAGNYGYTF	TGTGCCAGCAGTGAAAGGAGGGCAGGGAACTATGGCTACACCTTC	TRBJ1-2	once	-	TRBV6-1
CASSHRQVNTEAFF	TGTGCCAGTAGCCACAGACAGGTGAACACTGAAGCTTTCTTT	TRBJ1-1	once	-	TRBV19
CASSLSGSTNEKLFF	TGTGCCAGCAGCCTCTCGGGATCAACTAATGAAAAACTGTTTTTT	TRBJ1-4	-	-	TRBV11-2
CASSPRDRIHTEAFF	TGTGCCAGCAGCCCCCGGGACAGGATCCACACTGAAGCTTTCTTT	TRBJ1-1	-	TRBD1	TRBV5-6
CASSQTGQLGYGYTF	TGCGCCAGCAGCCAGACAGGGCAACTGGGGTATGGCTACACCTTC	TRBJ1-2	-	TRBD1	TRBV5-1